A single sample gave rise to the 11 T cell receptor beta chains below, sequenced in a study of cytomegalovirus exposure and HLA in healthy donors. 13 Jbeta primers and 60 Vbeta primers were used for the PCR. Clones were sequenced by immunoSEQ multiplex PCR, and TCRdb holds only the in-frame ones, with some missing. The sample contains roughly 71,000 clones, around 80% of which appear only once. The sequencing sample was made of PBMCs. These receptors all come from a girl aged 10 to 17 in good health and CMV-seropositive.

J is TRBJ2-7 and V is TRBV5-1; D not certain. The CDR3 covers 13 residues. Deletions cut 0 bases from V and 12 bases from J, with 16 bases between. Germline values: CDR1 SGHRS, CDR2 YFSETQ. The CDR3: CASSLDPIAPSYF. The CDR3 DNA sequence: TGCGCCAGCAGCTTGGATCCGATAGCTCCGTCGTACTTC. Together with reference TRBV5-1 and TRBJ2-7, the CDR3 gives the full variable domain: KAGVTQTPRYLIKTRGQQVTLSCSPISGHRSVSWYQQTPGQGLQFLFEYFSETQRNKGNFPGRFSGRQFSNSRSEMNVSTLELGDSALYLCASSLDPIAPSYFGPGTRLTVT.

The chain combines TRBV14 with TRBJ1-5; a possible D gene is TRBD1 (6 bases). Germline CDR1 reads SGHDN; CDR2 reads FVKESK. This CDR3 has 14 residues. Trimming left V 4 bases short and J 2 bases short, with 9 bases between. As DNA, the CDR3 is TGTGCCAGCAGCCCGACAGGACGCAATCAGCCCCAGCATTTT. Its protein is CASSPTGRNQPQHF.

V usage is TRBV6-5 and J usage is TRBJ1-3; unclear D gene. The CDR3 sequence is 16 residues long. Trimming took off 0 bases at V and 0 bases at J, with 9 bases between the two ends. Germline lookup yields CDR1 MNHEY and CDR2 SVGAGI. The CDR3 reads CASSYSATGSGNTIYF. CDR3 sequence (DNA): TGTGCCAGCAGTTACTCGGCAACGGGCTCTGGAAACACCATATATTTT.

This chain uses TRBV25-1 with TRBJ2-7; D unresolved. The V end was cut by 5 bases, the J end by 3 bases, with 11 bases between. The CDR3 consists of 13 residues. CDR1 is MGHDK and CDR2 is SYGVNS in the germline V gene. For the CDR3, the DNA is TGTGCCAGCAGTCAGTCAGGCTACTACGAGCAGTACTTC. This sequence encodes CASSQSGYYEQYF.

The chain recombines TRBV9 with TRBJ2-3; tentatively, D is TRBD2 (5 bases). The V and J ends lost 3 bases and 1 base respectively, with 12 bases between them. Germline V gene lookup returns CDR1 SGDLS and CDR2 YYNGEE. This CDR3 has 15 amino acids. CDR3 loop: CASSAWESRTDTQYF. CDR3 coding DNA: TGTGCCAGCAGCGCATGGGAGTCGCGCACAGATACGCAGTATTTT.

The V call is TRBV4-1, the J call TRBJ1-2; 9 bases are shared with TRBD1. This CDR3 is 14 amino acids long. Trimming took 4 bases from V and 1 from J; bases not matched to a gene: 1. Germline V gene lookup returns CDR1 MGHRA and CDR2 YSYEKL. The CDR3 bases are TGCGCCAGCAGCCGGACAGGGGTTAACTATGGCTACACCTTC. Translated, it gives CASSRTGVNYGYTF.

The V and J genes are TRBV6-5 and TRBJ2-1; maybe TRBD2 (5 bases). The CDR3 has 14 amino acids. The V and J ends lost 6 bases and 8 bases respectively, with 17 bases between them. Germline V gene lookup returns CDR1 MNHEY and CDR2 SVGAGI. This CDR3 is CASSHLASNDEQFF. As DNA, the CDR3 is TGTGCCAGCAGCCACCTGGCTAGCAACGATGAGCAGTTCTTC.

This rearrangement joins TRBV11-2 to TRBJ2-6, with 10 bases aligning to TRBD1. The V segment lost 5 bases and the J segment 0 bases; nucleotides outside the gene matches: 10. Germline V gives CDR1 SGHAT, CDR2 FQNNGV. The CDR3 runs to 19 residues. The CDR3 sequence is CASSPIRDRGPSGANVLTF. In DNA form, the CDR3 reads TGTGCCAGCAGCCCAATCCGGGACAGGGGTCCCTCTGGGGCCAACGTCCTGACTTTC.

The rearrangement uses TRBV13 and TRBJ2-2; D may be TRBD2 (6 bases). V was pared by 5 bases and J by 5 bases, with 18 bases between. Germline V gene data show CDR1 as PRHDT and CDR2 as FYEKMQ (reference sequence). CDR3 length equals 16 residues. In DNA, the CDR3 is TGTGCCAGCAGCCCCAGGGCGGGAAGGTGGACCGGGGAGCTGTTTTTT. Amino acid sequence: CASSPRAGRWTGELFF.

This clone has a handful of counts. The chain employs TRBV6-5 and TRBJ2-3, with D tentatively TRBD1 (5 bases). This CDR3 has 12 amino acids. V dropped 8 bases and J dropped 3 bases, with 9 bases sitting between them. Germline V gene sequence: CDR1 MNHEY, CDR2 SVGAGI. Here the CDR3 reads CASGQGTDTQYF. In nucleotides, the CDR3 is TGTGCCAGCGGGCAGGGTACAGATACGCAGTATTTT.

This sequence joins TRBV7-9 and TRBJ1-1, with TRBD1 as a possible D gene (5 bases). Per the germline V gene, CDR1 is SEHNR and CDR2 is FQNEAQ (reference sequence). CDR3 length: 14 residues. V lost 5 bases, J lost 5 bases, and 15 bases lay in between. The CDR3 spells CASSRLPSGTEAFF. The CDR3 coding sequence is TGTGCCAGCAGCCGATTACCTTCAGGGACTGAAGCTTTCTTT.